Listed below are T cell receptor beta chains from one sample, sequenced in a study of cytomegalovirus exposure and HLA in healthy donors. Libraries were prepared by immunoSEQ multiplex PCR; TCRdb keeps only in-frame clonotypes and omits some of them. Among under 85,000 clones, about 76% were seen once, and the ten largest hold 2.5% to 3.5%. The sample comprised PBMCs. Source of these receptors: a man aged 18 to 30 in good health and CMV-seronegative. Both conserved end residues are part of each CDR3. Fields, in order: V gene, clone size, J gene, CDR3 protein. A row's size may be missing; if present it is once, few, many or a size class.

V: TRBV27; size: NA; J: TRBJ1-2; CDR3: CASSLFAENGGYTF
V: TRBV5-4; size: few; J: TRBJ2-3; CDR3: CASSLFAGGSYTSPTDTQYF
V: TRBV11-2; size: NA; J: TRBJ2-7; CDR3: CASSLGAQGLGQYF
V: TRBV7-6; size: NA; J: TRBJ2-3; CDR3: CASSRSGVVGTDTQYF
V: TRBV5-1; size: NA; J: TRBJ2-7; CDR3: CASSWTGGFDEQYF
V: TRBV2; size: NA; J: TRBJ1-2; CDR3: CASSSTSRRGISFGYTF
V: TRBV2; size: NA; J: TRBJ1-5; CDR3: CASCPGQGSNQPQHF
V: TRBV7-9; size: NA; J: TRBJ2-7; CDR3: CASSLGESGVLYEQYF
V: TRBV19; size: NA; J: TRBJ2-5; CDR3: CASTASPGVGETQYF
V: TRBV30; size: NA; J: TRBJ2-3; CDR3: CAWSAGQGADTQYF
V: TRBV9; size: NA; J: TRBJ2-1; CDR3: CASSVSGGANEQFF
V: TRBV7-9; size: NA; J: TRBJ2-3; CDR3: CASSLDVLAGATDTQYF
V: TRBV11-3; size: NA; J: TRBJ1-1; CDR3: CASSLGHNRGRDTEAFF
V: TRBV28; size: NA; J: TRBJ1-2; CDR3: CASSFDRLDYGYTF
V: TRBV7-2; size: NA; J: TRBJ1-4; CDR3: CASSPKGGLRGTNEKLFF
V: TRBV9; size: once; J: TRBJ2-5; CDR3: CASSVYPTGHQETQYF
V: TRBV25-1; size: NA; J: TRBJ2-7; CDR3: CASSDQGSSYEQYF
V: TRBV28; size: NA; J: TRBJ1-5; CDR3: CASSPIEQPQHF
V: TRBV6-1; size: NA; J: TRBJ1-1; CDR3: CASSFDRVAEAFF
V: TRBV10-3; size: NA; J: TRBJ2-6; CDR3: CAIPGVSGANVLTF
V: TRBV7-9; size: NA; J: TRBJ1-6; CDR3: CASRRTTGNNSPLHF
V: TRBV7-9; size: NA; J: TRBJ1-2; CDR3: CASSSTRTYGYTF
V: TRBV5-4; size: NA; J: TRBJ2-1; CDR3: CDSSSLGDRDNEQFF
V: TRBV11-1; size: once; J: TRBJ1-1; CDR3: CASSLRAGGLFTEAFF
V: TRBV23-1; size: NA; J: TRBJ2-2; CDR3: CASSQLRDRGLTGELFF
V: TRBV9; size: NA; J: TRBJ1-3; CDR3: CASSVTTGLGPSHGNTIYF
V: TRBV7-6; size: NA; J: TRBJ1-1; CDR3: CASSFSGAESAFF
V: TRBV28; size: NA; J: TRBJ1-6; CDR3: CASSLEGSRYSYNSPLHF
V: TRBV11-2; size: NA; J: TRBJ1-6; CDR3: CASSLLRQGMGSPLHF
V: TRBV11-2; size: NA; J: TRBJ2-3; CDR3: CASSIRTSGSTDTQYF
V: TRBV27; size: once; J: TRBJ2-7; CDR3: CASKGSGGLPYEQYF
V: TRBV5-6; size: once; J: TRBJ2-3; CDR3: CASSFRSDTQYF
V: TRBV6-6; size: NA; J: TRBJ2-2; CDR3: CASSYSLAGAPGELFF
V: TRBV6-1; size: NA; J: TRBJ2-2; CDR3: CASNEGPNTGELFF
V: TRBV29-1; size: NA; J: TRBJ2-5; CDR3: CSVETPGGETQYF
V: TRBV7-8; size: few; J: TRBJ1-2; CDR3: CASSLVEGGATNYGYTF
V: TRBV5-1; size: NA; J: TRBJ2-5; CDR3: CASSLAFGGVPTRETQYF
V: TRBV7-6; size: NA; J: TRBJ1-6; CDR3: CASSFQGFNSPLHF
V: TRBV5-1; size: NA; J: TRBJ2-7; CDR3: CASSRQGYSYEQYF
V: TRBV4-3; size: NA; J: TRBJ2-3; CDR3: CASSQDRGTDTQYF
V: TRBV7-6; size: NA; J: TRBJ1-4; CDR3: CASSSEGQGKKLFF
V: TRBV9; size: NA; J: TRBJ1-5; CDR3: CASSVGQTNQPQHF
V: TRBV7-7; size: NA; J: TRBJ2-1; CDR3: CASSLGQYNEQFF
V: TRBV21-1; size: NA; J: TRBJ1-2; CDR3: CASSKDHRDGYTF
V: TRBV11-2; size: once; J: TRBJ1-3; CDR3: CASSSGTGGNTIYF
V: TRBV11-2; size: NA; J: TRBJ1-1; CDR3: CASSPTLTPKFEAFF
V: TRBV18; size: NA; J: TRBJ2-1; CDR3: CASSLGQNNEQFF
V: TRBV6-1; size: NA; J: TRBJ2-3; CDR3: CASSQRSDTQYF
V: TRBV6-6; size: NA; J: TRBJ2-1; CDR3: CASSYSIGSEQFF
V: TRBV5-4; size: few; J: TRBJ2-2; CDR3: CASSLTTGLIGELFF
V: TRBV9; size: NA; J: TRBJ2-1; CDR3: CASSPHWEQFF
V: TRBV7-3; size: NA; J: TRBJ2-7; CDR3: CASRSPAGGYEQYF
V: TRBV30; size: NA; J: TRBJ1-5; CDR3: CAWSRGGGNSNQPQHF
V: TRBV7-3; size: NA; J: TRBJ2-3; CDR3: CASSLMRGSTDTQYF
V: TRBV19; size: NA; J: TRBJ1-1; CDR3: CASSGQRDTEAFF
V: TRBV28; size: once; J: TRBJ2-4; CDR3: CASSPRTSGGPLAKNIQYF
V: TRBV30; size: few; J: TRBJ1-2; CDR3: CAWSLRNGIARGYTF